This passage covers 16 T cell receptor beta chains from one sample sequenced in a study of T cell repertoires in cytomegalovirus infection. One entry per CDR3 protein, called by TCRdb with MiXCR from the reads. The sample lists about 260,000 distinct CDR3 sequences, 12% to 15% occurring once. The sample consisted of PBMCs. The source of these receptors is a human donor in good health (CMV status not recorded). Some clones in this sample may be carry-over from other donors' samples.

V gene TRBV6-6 combines with J gene TRBJ1-3, with D tentatively TRBD1 (5 bases). The CDR3 length is 15 residues. Trimming cost V 6 bases and J 0 bases, with 12 bases left between them. Germline-derived CDR1 and CDR2 are MNHNY and SVGAGI (reference sequence). CDR3 protein: CASRTTAYSGNTIYF. DNA of the CDR3: TGTGCCAGCAGGACGACAGCCTACTCTGGAAACACCATATATTTT.

This clonotype was seen a few times. J is TRBJ2-7 and V is TRBV10-2; 7 bases are a match to TRBD1. The CDR3 spans 13 residues. J was trimmed by 3 bases and V by 5 bases; bases with no gene match: 4. Germline lookup yields CDR1 WSHSY and CDR2 SAAADI. Here the CDR3 reads CASSTGTVYEQYF. The CDR3 DNA reads as TGCGCCAGCAGTACAGGGACAGTCTACGAGCAGTACTTC.

This clonotype came up a few times. This chain joins TRBV6-1 and TRBJ2-7; D gene ambiguous. CDR1 is MNHNS, CDR2 SASEGT, per germline. Trimming shortened V by 7 bases and J by 3 bases, and 13 bases separated the two germline ends. The CDR3 loop spans 13 amino acids. CDR3 amino acids: CASMTDPHYEQYF. The CDR3 DNA reads as TGTGCCAGCATGACGGATCCACACTACGAGCAGTACTTC.

CDR3 residues: CASSVFGGSYEQYF. The CDR3, as DNA: TGTGCCAGCAGTGTCTTCGGGGGTTCCTACGAGCAGTACTTC. The chain has TRBV6-1 and TRBJ2-7; maybe TRBD2 (6 bases). The V gene lost 4 bases and the J gene lost 1 base, with 11 bases spanning the gap. CDR1 is MNHNS, CDR2 SASEGT, per germline. The CDR3 consists of 14 residues.

The rearrangement joins TRBV18 to TRBJ1-3; the D is unclear. The germline V gene has CDR1 KGHSH and CDR2 LQKENI. The V end was cut by 0 bases, the J end by 4 bases, with 16 bases between. The length of the CDR3 is 17 residues. The CDR3 sequence: CASSPPSLPTRGNTIYF. In DNA, the CDR3 is TGTGCCAGCTCACCACCGTCTTTACCGACGCGGGGAAACACCATATATTTT.

This clonotype was recorded at least ten times. V gene TRBV28 combines with J gene TRBJ1-5; D remains unclear. Trimming took 4 bases from V and 3 from J, leaving 10 bases between them. Germline V CDR1 and CDR2: MDHEN, SYDVKM. This CDR3 comprises 14 residues. CDR3 bases: TGTGCCAGCAGTTCTGCCATAAACAATCAGCCCCAGCATTTT. It is translated as CASSSAINNQPQHF.

This clonotype was seen a handful of times. The genes are TRBV12-3 or TRBV12-4 and TRBJ1-1; D perhaps matches TRBD1 (6 bases). The V gene lost 6 bases and the J gene lost 5 bases, with 19 bases spanning the gap. CDR3 size: 15 residues. CDR3 sequence reads: CASRYRTGIGTEAFF. In DNA form, the CDR3 reads TGTGCCAGCAGATACCGCACAGGGATAGGTACTGAAGCTTTCTTT.

This clonotype appeared once. The CDR3 DNA is TGCAGTGTCACCTCGGGACAGGCCTCCGTTCGGCAGTACTTC. Its translation is CSVTSGQASVRQYF. V usage is TRBV20-1 and J usage is TRBJ2-7; 8 positions match TRBD1. CDR3 length equals 14 residues. J lost 9 bases, V lost 7 bases, and 17 bases had no gene match. In germline, CDR1 is DFQATT, CDR2 SNEGSKA (reference sequence).

This sequence joins TRBV11-2 and TRBJ2-5; no clear D gene. CDR1 SGHAT and CDR2 FQNNGV come from the germline V gene. The CDR3 has 14 residues. V shed 3 bases and J shed 3 bases, with 11 bases lying between them. CDR3 sequence (DNA): TGTGCCAGCAGCTTGTATGGATGGAAAGAGACCCAGTACTTC. As protein: CASSLYGWKETQYF.

This clonotype was detected a few times. V and J are TRBV4-3 and TRBJ2-7; 9 bases are shared with TRBD2. Germline V gene data show CDR1 as LGHNA and CDR2 as YSLEER. The V gene end was trimmed by 2 bases and the J gene end by 0 bases; junction bases not matched to a gene: 5. This CDR3 has 16 residues. The CDR3 protein is CASSQFSSGDSYEQYF. The CDR3 DNA reads as TGCGCCAGCAGCCAATTCTCTAGCGGGGACTCCTACGAGCAGTACTTC.

The sample holds a few counts of this clonotype. The V and J genes are TRBV6-2 or TRBV6-3 and TRBJ2-3; 8 nucleotides agree with TRBD1. The ends lost 0 bases at V and 6 bases at J; junction bases unmatched: 5. This CDR3 is 15 amino acids long. CDR1 is MNHEY, CDR2 SVGEGT, per germline. CDR3: CASSYSQGAGDTQYF. DNA for the CDR3: TGTGCCAGCAGTTACTCCCAGGGGGCAGGTGATACGCAGTATTTT.

There are a few counts of this clonotype. This rearrangement joins TRBV6-2 or TRBV6-3 to TRBJ2-2; tentatively, D is TRBD1 (6 bases). Trimming took 2 bases from V and 4 from J, leaving 17 bases between them. Germline CDR1 and CDR2: MNHEY and SVGEGT. This CDR3 is 17 amino acids long. DNA for the CDR3: TGTGCCAGCAGTTACGTGGGTACAGGGACGAGCACCGGGGAGCTGTTTTTT. This sequence encodes CASSYVGTGTSTGELFF.

This clonotype was recorded many times. The chain uses TRBV28 and TRBJ1-2; TRBD1 might be the D (5 bases). This CDR3 comprises 11 residues. CDR1 and CDR2 (germline): MDHEN, SYDVKM. V was shortened by 6 bases and J by 8 bases, with 10 bases between the two germline ends. The CDR3 DNA is TGTGCCAGCAGCCCAGGGATCGGCTACACCTTC. Translated, it gives CASSPGIGYTF.

This clonotype was counted a few times. The chain joins TRBV7-3 to TRBJ2-6; D not resolved. CDR1 and CDR2 (germline): SGHTA, FQGTGA. V gave up 5 bases and J gave up 1 base, with 9 bases separating them. The CDR3 sequence is 15 residues long. In DNA form, the CDR3 reads TGTGCCAGCAGCCCCGCAATGTCTGGGGCCAACGTCCTGACTTTC. Protein product: CASSPAMSGANVLTF.

The chain links TRBV5-1 to TRBJ2-3; 9 nucleotides agree with TRBD2. The length of the CDR3 is 15 residues. Losses at the gene ends were 5 bases for V and 0 bases for J; bases not matched to a gene: 4. The germline V gene encodes CDR1 SGHRS and CDR2 YFSETQ. This CDR3 reads CASRSTSGSTDTQYF. In DNA, the CDR3 is TGCGCCAGCAGGTCGACTAGCGGTAGCACAGATACGCAGTATTTT.

This clonotype was picked up many times. The V gene is TRBV7-3, the J gene TRBJ2-2, with unresolved D. The CDR3 loop spans 14 amino acids. Germline V gene data show CDR1 as SGHTA and CDR2 as FQGTGA. The ends were cut back, 7 bases at V and 0 bases at J, with 9 bases in the middle. As DNA, the CDR3 is TGTGCCAGCACCGAAAGCTCGAACACCGGGGAGCTGTTTTTT. Translation: CASTESSNTGELFF.